This T cell receptor (beta chain) was sequenced for a study of blood T cell repertoires in COVID-19. As for the study in general: Both acute and convalescent COVID-19 samples were obtained from the United States, Italy and Spain. Sources were T cells, B-cell-depleted T cells, or PBMCs; the material itself was cDNA or gDNA.

This CDR3 contains 15 residues. In germline, CDR1 is SGHNT, CDR2 YENEEA. Between the trimmed V and J ends, which lost 3 bases and 3 bases, there was a span of 11 bases. The assay was immunoSEQ multiplex PCR, and TCRdb's table has in-frame clones only and misses some. The sample shows tens of thousands of clones, around 90% of them seen only once. This clone was seen only once. Sequencing was performed on peripheral blood. The chain carries TRBV11-3 and TRBJ2-2; tentative D call: TRBD2 (6 bases). This TCR derives from a woman aged 45-65 years with acute or convalescent COVID-19. CDR3: CASSLSGYYTGELFF. The CDR3 DNA sequence: TGTGCCAGCAGCTTGAGCGGGTACTACACCGGGGAGCTGTTTTTT.